The 28 T cell receptor beta chains given below trace back to one sample, sequenced in a study of CDR3 diversity in severe acne. Each CDR3 protein gets one entry after TCRdb re-called the PCR reads with MiXCR. The table has about 90,000 distinct CDR3 sequences, over 45% seen once. The source material was blood. Receptor source: a male donor in good health, serving as a control.

This clonotype was seen only a few times. The chain is built from TRBV20-1 and TRBJ2-5, with 11 bases matching TRBD1. This CDR3 has 13 residues. The ends lost 6 bases at V and 5 bases at J; junction bases unmatched: 5. Germline loops: CDR1 DFQATT, CDR2 SNEGSKA (reference sequence). CDR3 nucleotides: TGCAGTGCCGGACAGGGGGCTTCGGAGACCCAGTACTTC. This encodes CSAGQGASETQYF.

The gene calls are TRBV7-2 and TRBJ2-7, with 9 bases matching TRBD1. V lost 5 bases to trimming and J lost 0 bases; unmatched junction nucleotides: 14. There are 18 residues in the CDR3. From germline, CDR1 is SGHTA and CDR2 FQGNSA. The CDR3, as DNA: TGTGCCAGCAGCCAAGAAACGTCGGGGGGACAGGGCTCCTACGAGCAGTACTTC. This translates into CASSQETSGGQGSYEQYF.

Within the sample, this clonotype is medium-sized. The chain uses TRBV24-1 and TRBJ2-7; the D gene could be TRBD1 or TRBD2 (5 bases each). V was shortened by 2 bases and J by 6 bases, with 7 bases between the two germline ends. This CDR3 is 12 amino acids long. The germline V gene has CDR1 KGHDR and CDR2 SFDVKD. DNA for the CDR3: TGTGCCACCAGTGATTCAGGGAGCGAGCAGTACTTC. Protein product: CATSDSGSEQYF.

The chain recombines TRBV2 with TRBJ1-1; TRBD1 aligns across 7 bases. The J segment lost 3 bases and the V segment lost 5 bases, leaving 6 bases of the junction unmatched. The CDR3 has 14 amino acids. Germline values: CDR1 SNHLY, CDR2 FYNNEI. CDR3 region: CASSRQGTDTEAFF. The CDR3 nucleotides read TGTGCCAGCAGTCGACAGGGTACTGACACTGAAGCTTTCTTT.

This clonotype has ten or more counts. The rearrangement joins TRBV4-1 to TRBJ2-1; D unresolved. The germline V gene encodes CDR1 MGHRA and CDR2 YSYEKL. The V end lost 3 bases, the J end lost 6 bases, and 3 bases lay between the germline ends. The CDR3 is 11 amino acids. The CDR3 sequence is CASSQSNEQFF. Written as DNA, the CDR3 is TGCGCCAGCAGCCAGTCCAATGAGCAGTTCTTC.

In its sample, this clonotype was seen many times. The chain links TRBV30 to TRBJ1-1, with D tentatively TRBD1 (5 bases). V lost 4 bases, J lost 7 bases, and 10 bases lay in between. Germline assignment: CDR1 GTSNPN and CDR2 SVGIG (reference sequence). CDR3 length equals 11 residues. CDR3 coding DNA: TGTGCCTGGACCCAGGGTATTGAAGCTTTCTTT. Protein sequence: CAWTQGIEAFF.

The rearrangement links TRBV2 to TRBJ2-6, with a weak D call TRBD2 (6 bases). Germline V gives CDR1 SNHLY, CDR2 FYNNEI. The CDR3 totals 13 residues. CDR3 protein: CAWEASGANVLTF. The CDR3 nucleotides are TGTGCTTGGGAGGCATCTGGGGCCAACGTCCTGACTTTC.

This clonotype was counted many times. This chain links TRBV7-9 with TRBJ1-2; tentatively, D is TRBD1 (6 bases). This CDR3 has 14 residues. Trimming removed 5 bases from V and 6 bases from J, with 16 bases in between. Germline CDR1 is SEHNR and CDR2 is FQNEAQ (reference sequence). CDR3 coding DNA: TGTGCCAGCAGCCCCGCCCAATACAGGGATGGCTACACCTTC. This gives the protein CASSPAQYRDGYTF.

This clonotype occurred many times. This chain joins TRBV13 and TRBJ2-5; no firm D call. The ends were cut back, 1 base at V and 7 bases at J, with 4 bases in the middle. This CDR3 is built from 11 residues. Germline lookup yields CDR1 PRHDT and CDR2 FYEKMQ (reference sequence). The CDR3 DNA follows: TGTGCCAGCAGCTTAGTCGGGACCCAGTACTTC. Protein: CASSLVGTQYF.

V and J are TRBV19 and TRBJ2-7; 8 bases are shared with TRBD2. This CDR3 is 17 amino acids long. Germline V gene lookup returns CDR1 LNHDA and CDR2 SQIVND (reference sequence). Unmatched junction bases numbered 17, after V lost 9 bases and J lost 1 base. The CDR3 protein is CASSQLAGGRPSYEQYF. For the CDR3, the DNA is TGTGCCAGCAGCCAACTAGCAGGCGGGAGGCCATCCTACGAGCAGTACTTC.

This clonotype was seen ten or more times. This chain connects TRBV4-1 to TRBJ1-3, with no clear D. Trimming pared 4 bases from V and 0 bases from J, leaving 22 bases between. The germline gives CDR1 MGHRA, CDR2 YSYEKL. The CDR3 is 19 residues long. The CDR3 DNA sequence: TGCGCCAGCAGCCCTAGCCTCCCCCCAGCCACCTACTCTGGAAACACCATATATTTT. It specifies CASSPSLPPATYSGNTIYF.

This clonotype showed up many times. V is TRBV20-1 and J is TRBJ1-2, with D maybe TRBD1 (5 bases). Deletions cut 5 bases from V and 8 bases from J, with 18 bases between. CDR1 and CDR2 from the germline V gene are DFQATT and SNEGSKA (reference sequence). The CDR3 is made up of 13 amino acids. The CDR3 DNA sequence: TGCAGTGCTGATTTCCGGGACGCCAAGGGCTACACCTTC. It translates to CSADFRDAKGYTF.

This clonotype came up a few times. The CDR3 loop is CASRRGNAPLHF. CDR3 in DNA: TGTGCCAGCAGACGGGGTAACGCACCCCTCCACTTT. The V call is TRBV3-1, the J call TRBJ1-6, with unresolved D. V gave up 6 bases and J gave up 11 bases, with 11 bases separating them. Germline V gene sequence: CDR1 LGHDT, CDR2 YNNKEL (reference sequence). The CDR3 runs 12 residues.

This rearrangement joins TRBV7-2 to TRBJ2-5; 11 positions match TRBD2. J lost 4 bases, V lost 1 base, and 2 bases had no gene match. CDR1 and CDR2 (germline): SGHTA, FQGNSA. CDR3 size: 15 residues. The CDR3 sequence is CASSLGGTSGETQYF. CDR3 DNA: TGTGCCAGCAGCTTAGGAGGGACTAGCGGAGAGACCCAGTACTTC.

This clonotype was counted between two and nine times. The genes are TRBV7-9 and TRBJ2-7; 11 bases line up with TRBD2. Germline CDR1 reads SEHNR; CDR2 reads FQNEAQ (reference sequence). V shed 5 bases and J 7 bases; nucleotides not matched to a gene: 10. This CDR3 contains 15 residues. CDR3 region: CASSTLLAGVGEQYF. In DNA form, the CDR3 reads TGTGCCAGCAGCACGTTACTAGCGGGAGTGGGGGAGCAGTACTTC.

The chain is built from TRBV7-2 and TRBJ1-5, with 7 bases aligning to TRBD1. This CDR3 has 15 residues. V was clipped by 5 bases and J by 2 bases; unmatched bases: 6. CDR1 and CDR2 from the germline V gene are SGHTA and FQGNSA. CDR3 nucleotides: TGTGCCAGCAGCACCCGACAGGGTGGCAATCAGCCCCAGCATTTT. Translating gives CASSTRQGGNQPQHF.

This clonotype has ten or more counts. The chain carries TRBV5-5 and TRBJ2-7; maybe TRBD1 (6 bases). V was cut by 2 bases and J by 0 bases, with 12 bases left in between. This CDR3 comprises 15 residues. Germline CDR1 and CDR2: SGHKS and YYEKEE (reference sequence). CDR3: CASSFSGVGSYEQYF. Here the CDR3 DNA reads TGTGCCAGCAGCTTCTCAGGGGTGGGCTCCTACGAGCAGTACTTC.

This chain uses TRBV24-1 with TRBJ2-7, with TRBD2 matching over 7 bases. The CDR3 length is 14 residues. V gave up 6 bases and J gave up 6 bases; unmatched junction bases: 10. Germline CDR1 KGHDR, CDR2 SFDVKD. The CDR3 spells CATSPMGGGGEQYF. The DNA for the CDR3 is TGTGCCACCAGTCCCATGGGCGGGGGAGGCGAGCAGTACTTC.

This sequence joins TRBV20-1 and TRBJ2-3; unclear D gene. The CDR3 is 12 amino acids. In germline, CDR1 is DFQATT, CDR2 SNEGSKA (reference sequence). V was trimmed by 7 bases and J by 1 base, leaving 9 bases between them. As DNA, the CDR3 is TGCAGTGTGGCTGGGGGCACAGATACGCAGTATTTT. It encodes CSVAGGTDTQYF.

By its share, this clonotype is medium-sized (0.01 to 0.1%). This chain links TRBV7-9 with TRBJ2-3; a weak D match, TRBD1 (5 bases). The CDR3 consists of 13 residues. CDR1 and CDR2 (germline): SEHNR, FQNEAQ (reference sequence). Trimming pared 4 bases from V and 4 bases from J, leaving 9 bases between. This CDR3 is CASSSQGPDTQYF. The CDR3 coding sequence is TGTGCCAGCAGCTCCCAGGGCCCAGATACGCAGTATTTT.

The rearrangement joins TRBV5-1 to TRBJ2-7; the D is unclear. This CDR3 has 14 amino acids. The V gene lost 0 bases and the J gene lost 6 bases, with 13 bases spanning the gap. Germline V lookup: CDR1 SGHRS, CDR2 YFSETQ. The CDR3 DNA sequence: TGCGCCAGCAGCTTGGTTGGCGAAGTGAGCGAGCAGTACTTC. It codes for CASSLVGEVSEQYF.

This chain links TRBV7-9 with TRBJ2-7; 7 bases are shared with TRBD2. Germline trimming cut 6 bases from V and 2 bases from J; bases unmatched to any gene: 7. The CDR3 extends over 14 amino acids. From germline, CDR1 is SEHNR and CDR2 FQNEAQ (reference sequence). CDR3 nucleotide sequence: TGTGCCAGCAGACCCAGCGGGAAACCCTACGAGCAGTACTTC. Protein product: CASRPSGKPYEQYF.

A note on this clonotype: The junction differs from germline at one of its ends, possibly a read error. This rearrangement joins TRBV7-9 to TRBJ2-3; D remains unclear. The length of the CDR3 is 9 residues. Germline CDR1 SEHNR, CDR2 FQNEAQ (reference sequence). The CDR3 reads CASSYSRHF. In DNA, the CDR3 is TGTGCCAGCAGTTACTCGCGGCATTTT.

The chain has TRBV15 and TRBJ1-1; no definite D call. Germline assignment: CDR1 LNHNV and CDR2 YYDKDF (reference sequence). Trimming left V 0 bases short and J 5 bases short, with 7 bases between. The CDR3 is 13 amino acids. This CDR3 reads CATSRDYWTEAFF. Written as DNA, the CDR3 is TGTGCCACCAGCAGAGATTACTGGACTGAAGCTTTCTTT.

V gene TRBV9 combines with J gene TRBJ1-6, with no clear D. V was shortened by 4 bases and J by 7 bases, with 12 bases between the two germline ends. The germline gives CDR1 SGDLS, CDR2 YYNGEE. The CDR3 runs 14 residues. Written as DNA, the CDR3 is TGTGCCAGCAGCACTCGTCACAGCAATTCACCCCTCCACTTT. This translates into CASSTRHSNSPLHF.

For this clonotype: The CDR3 carries no conserved terminal phenylalanine or tryptophan, so it likely arises from a read error. The rearrangement joins TRBV11-2 to TRBJ2-1; D unresolved. The CDR3 extends over 13 amino acids. Germline V gives CDR1 SGHAT, CDR2 FQNNGV. V gave up 2 bases and J gave up 6 bases, with 8 bases separating them. The CDR3 DNA follows: TGTGCCAGCAGCTTATCTTCAGGCAATGAGCAGTTCTCC. This translates into CASSLSSGNEQFS.

This clonotype was counted a few times. The V gene is TRBV12-3 or TRBV12-4, the J gene TRBJ1-6; D is unclear. The germline V and J ends were trimmed by 6 bases and 14 bases, with 11 bases remaining between them. The CDR3 sequence is 11 residues long. CDR3 DNA sequence: TGTGCCAGCAGCCCGGGTGTATCCCTCCACTTT. This sequence encodes CASSPGVSLHF.

The J gene is TRBJ2-7, the V gene TRBV7-9; no definite D call. Looked up from germline, CDR1 is SEHNR and CDR2 is FQNEAQ (reference sequence). With 1 base removed from V and 3 bases from J, the gap between germline ends came to 13 bases. The CDR3 runs to 15 residues. DNA of the CDR3: TGTGCCAGCAGCTTAGTTCCAGGTCCAAACTACGAGCAGTACTTC. The encoded protein is CASSLVPGPNYEQYF.